Listed below are T cell receptor beta chains from one sample, sequenced in a study of T-cell reconstitution after alpha-beta-depleted transplantation in children. Each CDR3 protein gets one entry after TCRdb re-called the PCR reads with MiXCR. The profile shows fewer than 400,000 distinct CDR3 sequences, around 21% of them singletons. The material was PBMCs from the stem cell graft donor, obtained from the stem cell graft. These TCRs come from a human donor who donated a stem cell graft to a child with acute myeloid leukemia. The CDR3 runs from the conserved cysteine through the conserved F or W. Fields, in order: V gene, D gene, CDR3 length, CDR3 protein. The D gene is left open where the match is weak.

TRBV20-1	TRBD1	15	CSARDPKTGAYEQFF
TRBV5-5	TRBD2	15	CASSLERDLFYEQYF
TRBV5-1	NA	14	CASSWTPVGDTQYF
TRBV20-1	TRBD1	13	CSAGGQGSYEQYF
TRBV5-6	TRBD2	13	CASSLVREGLQYF
TRBV4-1	NA	14	CASKVLAGANVLTF
TRBV20-1	TRBD2	14	CSARSLLAGETQYF
TRBV29-1	TRBD2	17	CSGYNIHSGRVGNEQFF
TRBV7-9	NA	14	CASSLTQEQETQYF
TRBV12-3/TRBV12-4	NA	13	CASSLTGVQPQHF
TRBV4-1	TRBD2	13	CASSLLGLAQQFF
TRBV12-3/TRBV12-4	NA	14	CASRDSGRTYEQYF
TRBV4-2	TRBD2	14	CASSRERGTSEQYF
TRBV12-3/TRBV12-4	NA	13	CASSLSVLNEQYF
TRBV20-1	TRBD2	16	CSARGWLAGGGETQYF
TRBV4-1	TRBD2	15	CASSLGTSGNNEQFF
TRBV18	TRBD2	20	CASSPRIKTSGTLNTGELFF